This T cell receptor beta chain was obtained from a study of tissue T cells after allogeneic stem cell transplantation. Measured with immunoSEQ multiplex PCR; TCRdb has only the in-frame clones, and not every one. The table lists fewer than 30,000 clones, about 70% of them singletons. Study conclusions and caveats: In patients and mice, blood and spleen missed much of tissue repertoire.

This CDR3 region has 14 residues. The germline V and J ends were trimmed by 4 bases and 15 bases, with 22 bases remaining between them. CDR1 is SGHRS, CDR2 YFSETQ, per germline. As for this clone: Its antigen is still unknown.

The V and J genes are TRBV5-1 and TRBJ1-4; maybe TRBD1 (5 bases). This TCR derives from a female donor of 60 years or more with lung cancer. Specimen: tissue from the ileum, collected at autopsy. The CDR3 loop reads CASSPDPTRGVLFF. The CDR3 nucleotides are TGCGCCAGCAGCCCGGACCCAACCCGGGGCGTATTGTTTTTT.